This T cell receptor (beta chain) was found in a study of blood T cell repertoires in COVID-19. Study-level information: Sources were T cells, B-cell-depleted T cells, or PBMCs; the material itself was cDNA or gDNA.

The CDR3 spans 16 residues. V lost 0 bases to trimming and J lost 6 bases, with 15 bases between them. Germline V lookup: CDR1 LGHNA, CDR2 YSLEER. The study drew participants aged about 18 to 95 years from 24 US areas. Cohorts were determined from participant-reported clinical history. The protocol was immunoSEQ multiplex PCR, while the TCRdb copy is restricted to in-frame clones and leaves out a portion. The sample holds about 260,000 clones, 86% seen once. Sequencing was carried out using PBMCs or T cells enriched from blood (not recorded which). The rearrangement joins TRBV4-3 to TRBJ2-1, with a weak D call TRBD2 (6 bases). The TCR was taken from a woman between 45 and 60 years old who had recovered from COVID-19. The CDR3 DNA reads TGCGCCAGCAGCCAAGAGGGCGGGACGGTCCGCAATGAGCAGTTCTTC. The encoded protein is CASSQEGGTVRNEQFF.